The 17 T cell receptor beta chains given below trace back to one sample, sequenced in a study of blood T cell repertoires in COVID-19. TCRdb keeps only in-frame clones here, not all; method: immunoSEQ multiplex PCR. The sample yields 130,000 to 150,000 clones, about 77% seen once. Input material: peripheral blood. The origin of the receptors is a man in his sixties with acute or convalescent COVID-19.

The chain has TRBV19 and TRBJ1-2; TRBD1 matches 9 bases. J was trimmed by 3 bases and V by 11 bases; bases with no gene match: 13. CDR1 LNHDA and CDR2 SQIVND come from the germline V gene (reference sequence). The CDR3 runs 15 residues. CDR3: CAARSGTGSDYGYTF. The CDR3 DNA follows: TGTGCCGCTAGATCCGGGACAGGGTCGGACTATGGCTACACCTTC.

The chain employs TRBV19 and TRBJ1-2; D remains unclear. The CDR3 consists of 15 residues. Trimming shortened V by 6 bases and J by 2 bases, and 16 bases separated the two germline ends. Per the germline V gene, CDR1 is LNHDA and CDR2 is SQIVND (reference sequence). The CDR3 region is CASSPVGEGNYGYTF. CDR3 nucleotide sequence: TGTGCCAGTAGCCCCGTCGGGGAGGGAAACTATGGCTACACCTTC.

This clone was seen just once. The chain is built from TRBV11-2 and TRBJ2-5; the D is unclear. Germline V gene lookup returns CDR1 SGHAT and CDR2 FQNNGV. The CDR3 has 12 residues. The ends were cut back, 0 bases at V and 5 bases at J, with 4 bases in the middle. CDR3 DNA sequence: TGTGCCAGCAGCTTAGATCTTGAGACCCAGTACTTC. Translation: CASSLDLETQYF.

This chain links TRBV18 with TRBJ2-7; 8 nucleotides align to TRBD1. Germline CDR1 and CDR2: KGHSH and LQKENI. The CDR3 has 12 amino acids. Trimming took 6 bases from V and 7 from J; bases not matched to a gene: 5. CDR3 bases: TGTGCCAGCTCTCTACAGGGGGATGAGCAGTACTTC. It encodes CASSLQGDEQYF.

V gene TRBV6-1 combines with J gene TRBJ2-7; 12 nucleotides agree with TRBD2. Germline V gene sequence: CDR1 MNHNS, CDR2 SASEGT. V gave up 1 base and J gave up 6 bases; unmatched junction bases: 4. CDR3 length: 15 amino acids. CDR3 bases: TGTGCCAGCAGTGAAGGACTAGCGGGAGTAACCGAGCAGTACTTC. Its translation: CASSEGLAGVTEQYF.

The genes are TRBV5-5 and TRBJ2-3; 11 nucleotides line up with TRBD2. With V trimmed by 4 bases and J by 4 bases, 5 bases remained unmatched. This CDR3 region has 15 residues. The V gene's germline CDR1 is SGHKS and CDR2 YYEKEE (reference sequence). CDR3 protein: CASSPLAGGSDTQYF. CDR3 in DNA: TGTGCCAGCAGCCCCCTAGCGGGAGGCTCAGATACGCAGTATTTT.

The V call is TRBV19, the J call TRBJ1-5; TRBD1 agrees at 11 bases. The CDR3 is 15 amino acids. Per the germline V gene, CDR1 is LNHDA and CDR2 is SQIVND (reference sequence). With 3 bases clipped from V and 5 bases from J, the junction kept 3 bases outside the gene matches. CDR3 coding DNA: TGTGCCAGTAGTATCGGGACAGGGGGATATCAGCCCCAGCATTTT. Its translation: CASSIGTGGYQPQHF.

This clone was recorded once. The V call is TRBV21-1, the J call TRBJ2-3; TRBD2 is the table's D call and was not checked against the DNA. TRBV21-1 is flagged as a pseudogene. The CDR3 runs to 16 residues. The DNA for the CDR3 is TGTGCCAGCAGCCCCCGAATGGGGAGTTCGTGGGATACGCAGTATTTT. Its translation is CASSPRMGSSWDTQYF.

This chain connects TRBV28 to TRBJ2-7; TRBD1 matches at 9 bases. CDR3 size: 14 residues. CDR1 is MDHEN, CDR2 SYDVKM, per germline. V gave up 4 bases and J gave up 1 base; unmatched junction bases: 2. The CDR3 DNA reads TGTGCCAGCAGTTCCGGGACAGGGTCCTACGAGCAGTACTTC. Its protein is CASSSGTGSYEQYF.

V usage is TRBV15 and J usage is TRBJ2-3; D remains ambiguous. This CDR3 has 15 residues. Trimming cost V 4 bases and J 4 bases, with 15 bases left between them. Germline lookup yields CDR1 LNHNV and CDR2 YYDKDF (reference sequence). CDR3 sequence (DNA): TGTGCCACCAGCAAACGAGCCAACGCCCCAGATACGCAGTATTTT. As protein: CATSKRANAPDTQYF.

This chain links TRBV3-1 (or the pseudogene TRBV3-2) with TRBJ1-2; D gene unclear. The CDR3 contains 13 residues. V was trimmed by 4 bases and J by 8 bases, leaving 14 bases between them. CDR1 and CDR2 from the germline V gene are LGHDT and YNNKEL (reference sequence). The CDR3 DNA sequence: TGTGCCAGCAGCCTCGATAGAGGCTCGGGCTACACCTTC. Its protein is CASSLDRGSGYTF.

The DNA for the CDR3 is TGCGCCAGCAGCGGGACTTACCTCTTCTTC. Its protein is CASSGTYLFF. The chain recombines TRBV5-1 with TRBJ2-1, with a weak D call TRBD2 (6 bases). Trimming took 4 bases from V and 16 from J, leaving 12 bases between them. The CDR3 consists of 10 residues. Germline CDR1 and CDR2: SGHRS and YFSETQ.

The chain couples TRBV15 to TRBJ2-5, with D unclear. The CDR3 loop spans 15 amino acids. In germline, CDR1 is LNHNV, CDR2 YYDKDF (reference sequence). V was trimmed by 5 bases and J by 1 base, leaving 14 bases between them. The CDR3 nucleotides are TGTGCCACCAGCTCCGAGCGTACCCCCCAAGAGACCCAGTACTTC. Amino acids: CATSSERTPQETQYF.

The CDR3 region has the DNA TGTGCCAGCAGTTTAGGTACATTTAGCAATCAGCCCCAGCATTTT. Amino acid sequence: CASSLGTFSNQPQHF. The V call is TRBV28, the J call TRBJ1-5; D gene ambiguous. V dropped 2 bases and J dropped 0 bases, with 8 bases sitting between them. This CDR3 spans 15 amino acids. Per the germline V gene, CDR1 is MDHEN and CDR2 is SYDVKM.

This sequence joins TRBV2 and TRBJ1-1, with 9 bases aligning to TRBD1. Germline CDR1 reads SNHLY; CDR2 reads FYNNEI. The CDR3 runs to 14 residues. With V trimmed by 6 bases and J by 1 base, 3 bases remained unmatched. CDR3 amino acids: CASRGTGRNTEAFF. CDR3 sequence (DNA): TGTGCCAGCAGGGGGACAGGGCGGAACACTGAAGCTTTCTTT.

This chain connects TRBV6-5 to TRBJ1-2, with D maybe TRBD1 (6 bases). CDR1 is MNHEY, CDR2 SVGAGI, per germline. The V end was cut by 7 bases, the J end by 3 bases, with 15 bases between. This CDR3 spans 14 amino acids. The CDR3 spells CASKHLAGDYGYTF. The CDR3 nucleotides read TGTGCCAGCAAACACCTGGCAGGGGACTATGGCTACACCTTC.

This clone was seen more than once but under ten times. V is TRBV7-9 and J is TRBJ1-1; 7 bases fit TRBD1. V was clipped by 5 bases and J by 2 bases; unmatched bases: 5. Germline V gene sequence: CDR1 SEHNR, CDR2 FQNEAQ (reference sequence). The CDR3 consists of 14 residues. CDR3 DNA sequence: TGTGCCAGCAGCATATACAGGGGAAACACTGAAGCTTTCTTT. Its protein product is CASSIYRGNTEAFF.